This entry concerns a single T cell receptor beta chain. Its antigen has not been determined. No clone much larger than this one lies a single base away; base qualities are absent. CDR1 MNHEY and CDR2 SVGAGI are derived from the germline V gene. The CDR3 runs 14 amino acids, cysteine and phenylalanine included. CDR3 DNA only is kept here, 42 bases in frame from base 1. V was cut back by 7 bases and J by 5 bases, leaving a gap of 15 bases between them. The immunoSEQ Assay, a bias-controlled multiplex PCR, was used to amplify TCRbeta CDR3 regions from genomic DNA. The paper's data handling went like this. Nucleated cell counts per sample were estimated from amplification of reference gene primers within the assay. To quantify the absolute abundance of each unique TCRbeta CDR3 rearrangement, sequence reads were collapsed and filtered. For each sample, productive Simpson clonality was calculated by taking the square root of Simpson's diversity index across productive rearrangements. TCRdb holds this immuneACCESS table with in-frame rearrangements only. Some clones are missing; in checked studies, unresolved V genes explain under half, and the rest has no known cause. That table furnishes V, J and clone size, whereas the DNA furnished D and trimming. This sample comprises 150,000 to 200,000 clones, roughly nine tenths of them detected only once. Together, the top ten hold approximately 8.1% of the sample.

Participants in the prospective study were enrolled through a virtual design, were aged roughly 18 to 100 years, and lived in approximately 25 United States geographic areas. Cohort assignment in the prospective study relied on participant-reported clinical history from a screening survey and a study questionnaire. Recovered participants in ImmuneRACE Cohort 3 were defined by two consecutive negative NP/OP PCR tests, clearance by a healthcare professional, or resolution of symptoms. Each participant in the prospective study had whole blood, serum and a nasopharyngeal or oropharyngeal swab collected by mobile phlebotomists. Over a 2-month period, participants in the prospective study had the option of providing additional blood draws and questionnaires. Prospective study blood samples were shipped either frozen or at room temperature before DNA extraction. These data belong to a study of blood T cell repertoires in COVID-19 (dated by TCRdb to 2020 to 2022). The study in broad terms: Samples from collaborators originated in the United States, Italy and Spain and spanned both the acute and convalescent phases of COVID-19. Sample metadata almost always included a de-identified subject ID, COVID-19 status, age in years and sex. Samples came from the ongoing ImmuneRACE study (first 160 participants) plus 1,254 subjects from 6 global collaborators. A freely available public database, intended as a resource for researchers studying the immune response to SARS-CoV-2, is where the repertoires were released. The prospective study material was composed of cDNA or gDNA derived from T cells, B-cell-depleted T cells, or PBMCs. Subjects who had been exposed to COVID-19, were actively infected with it, or had recovered from it provided the deeply sampled blood TCRbeta repertoires that made up the dataset. Where available, HLA class I and class II types were obtained from metadata supplied by the sample provider rather than from assay-based typing. The study at large found these results: The quantity of clinical and demographic metadata differed by source and by participant and was supplied without curation.

The rearranged segments are TRBV6-5 and TRBJ1-5; 5 matching bases give a weak D call of TRBD1. The clonotype was recovered from a young woman who had recovered from COVID-19. Sequencing was carried out using PBMCs or T cells enriched from blood (not recorded which). The CDR3 has the sequence CASTPRRGDQPQHF. The bases read TGTGCCAGCACCCCCCGGAGGGGAGATCAGCCCCAGCATTTT.